The TCR beta chain described here comes from a study of shared clonotypes between healthy human individuals. Remarks on this clone: Additional DNA sequences in this sample encode the identical CDR3.

Genomic DNA of every subset was divided equally among multiple immunoSEQ plates. This table comes from immunoSEQ multiplex PCR, and its TCRdb copy is limited to in-frame clones, with some not included. The sample holds 2 million to 2.5 million clones; more than 90% are singletons and the top ten take around 0.13%. Germline V gene lookup returns CDR1 GTSNPN and CDR2 SVGIG (reference sequence). Trimming cost V 2 bases and J 1 base, with 6 bases left between them. CDR3 size: 13 residues. Sequenced sample: naive CD4+ T cells sorted from blood. Subset denoted: CD45RA+ positively selected. This clonotype was sampled from a man between 18 and 35 years old in good health. The chain uses TRBV30 and TRBJ1-5, with D hard to call. DNA of the CDR3: TGTGCCTGGAGTTATGGCAGCAATCAGCCCCAGCATTTT. Amino acids: CAWSYGSNQPQHF.